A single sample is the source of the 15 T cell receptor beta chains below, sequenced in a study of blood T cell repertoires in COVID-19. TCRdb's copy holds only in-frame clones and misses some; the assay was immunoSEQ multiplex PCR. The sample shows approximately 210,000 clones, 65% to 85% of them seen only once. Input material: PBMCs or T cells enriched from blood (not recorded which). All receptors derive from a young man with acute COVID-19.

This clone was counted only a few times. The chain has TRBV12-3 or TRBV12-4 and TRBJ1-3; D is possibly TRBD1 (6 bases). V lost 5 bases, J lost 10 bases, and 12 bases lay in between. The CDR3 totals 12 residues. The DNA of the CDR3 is TGTGCCAGCAGTCCCGGGGGGCTTACCATATATTTT. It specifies CASSPGGLTIYF.

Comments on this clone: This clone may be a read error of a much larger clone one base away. The DNA for the CDR3 is TGCGCCAGCAGCCAGAACTACGAGCAGTACTTC. Its protein is CASSQNYEQYF. The V call is TRBV5-1, the J call TRBJ2-7; D gene uncertain. This CDR3 comprises 11 residues. CDR1 is SGHRS, CDR2 YFSETQ, per germline. Trimming took 4 bases from V and 3 from J, leaving 5 bases between them.

The chain's CDR3 is CASSPPGFGAGEEQYF. The CDR3 DNA reads TGTGCCAGCTCACCACCTGGGTTTGGAGCGGGAGAAGAGCAGTACTTC. The genes are TRBV18 and TRBJ2-7; 8 nucleotides align to TRBD2. Germline V CDR1 and CDR2: KGHSH, LQKENI. V lost 0 bases and J lost 7; bases outside the gene matches: 11. This CDR3 has 16 residues. The complete variable domain, with remaining parts taken from reference TRBV18 and TRBJ2-7, reads NAGVMQNPRHLVRRRGQEARLRCSPMKGHSHVYWYRQLPEEGLKFMVYLQKENIIDESGMPKERFSAEFPKEGPSILRIQQVVRGDSAAYFCASSPPGFGAGEEQYFGPGTRLTVT.

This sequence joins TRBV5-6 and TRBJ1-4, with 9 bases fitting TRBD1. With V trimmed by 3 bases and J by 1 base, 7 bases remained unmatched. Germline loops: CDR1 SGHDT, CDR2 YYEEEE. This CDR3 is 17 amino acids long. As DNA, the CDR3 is TGTGCCAGCAGCTCTGACAGGGGGTGGAGAACTAATGAAAAACTGTTTTTT. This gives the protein CASSSDRGWRTNEKLFF.

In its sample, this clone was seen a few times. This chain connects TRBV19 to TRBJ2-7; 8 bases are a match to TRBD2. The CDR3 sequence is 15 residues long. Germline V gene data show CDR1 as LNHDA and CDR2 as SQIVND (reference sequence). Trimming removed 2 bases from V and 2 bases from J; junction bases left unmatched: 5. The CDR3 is CASSIHLAGPYEQYF. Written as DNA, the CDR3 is TGTGCCAGTAGTATACACCTAGCGGGCCCCTACGAGCAGTACTTC.

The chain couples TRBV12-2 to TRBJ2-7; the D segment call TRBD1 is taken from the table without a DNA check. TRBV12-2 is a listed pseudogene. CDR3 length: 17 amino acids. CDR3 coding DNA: TGTGCAAGTCGCTTAGGCGGGACAGACCGGAACCCCTACGAGCAGTACTTC. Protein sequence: CASRLGGTDRNPYEQYF.

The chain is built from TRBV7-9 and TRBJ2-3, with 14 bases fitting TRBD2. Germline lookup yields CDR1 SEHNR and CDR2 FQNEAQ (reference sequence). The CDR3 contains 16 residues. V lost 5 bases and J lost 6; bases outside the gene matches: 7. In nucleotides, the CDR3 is TGTGCCAGCAGCCAGATGACTAGCGGGGGGGAGGATACGCAGTATTTT. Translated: CASSQMTSGGEDTQYF.

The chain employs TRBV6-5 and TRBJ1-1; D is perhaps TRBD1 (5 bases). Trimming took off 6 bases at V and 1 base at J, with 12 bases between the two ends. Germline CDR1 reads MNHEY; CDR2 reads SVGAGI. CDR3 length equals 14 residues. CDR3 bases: TGTGCCAGCAGGAAGGACATCGGGAACACTGAAGCTTTCTTT. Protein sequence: CASRKDIGNTEAFF.

The CDR3 sequence is CASSLAGSNQPQHF. The CDR3, as DNA: TGTGCCAGCAGCCTAGCCGGGTCCAATCAGCCCCAGCATTTT. The chain recombines TRBV27 with TRBJ1-5; D uncertain. V lost 6 bases, J lost 3 bases, and 12 bases lay in between. Looked up from germline, CDR1 is MNHEY and CDR2 is SMNVEV (reference sequence). The CDR3 is made up of 14 amino acids.

The CDR3 DNA is TGTGCCAGCAGCCATGACGGGTTGGTGGGGGCGAGGGAGACCCAGTACTTC. Its translation is CASSHDGLVGARETQYF. The chain employs TRBV3-1 (or the pseudogene TRBV3-2) and TRBJ2-5; maybe TRBD1 (6 bases). Germline assignment: CDR1 LGHDT and CDR2 YNNKEL (reference sequence). There are 17 residues in the CDR3. Trimming cost V 3 bases and J 5 bases, with 22 bases left between them.

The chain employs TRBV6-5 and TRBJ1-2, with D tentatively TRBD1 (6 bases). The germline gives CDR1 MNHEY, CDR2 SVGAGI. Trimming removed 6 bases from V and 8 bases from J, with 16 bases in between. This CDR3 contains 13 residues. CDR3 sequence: CASRAGDYQGYTF. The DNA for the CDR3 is TGTGCCAGCAGGGCAGGGGATTATCAAGGCTACACCTTC.

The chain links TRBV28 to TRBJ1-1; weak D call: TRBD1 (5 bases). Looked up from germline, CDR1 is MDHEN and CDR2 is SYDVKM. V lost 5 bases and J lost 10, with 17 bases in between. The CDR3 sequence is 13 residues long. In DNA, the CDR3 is TGTGCCAGCAGTACGCGGGACCCCCGTGGAGCTTTCTTT. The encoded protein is CASSTRDPRGAFF. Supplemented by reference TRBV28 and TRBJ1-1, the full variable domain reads DVKVTQSSRYLVKRTGEKVFLECVQDMDHENMFWYRQDPGLGLRLIYFSYDVKMKEKGDIPEGYSVSREKKERFSLILESASTNQTSMYLCASSTRDPRGAFFGQGTRLTVV.

Here the CDR3 reads CASSTTTGYGYTF. CDR3 bases: TGTGCCAGCAGCACTACGACAGGCTATGGCTACACCTTC. The chain links TRBV9 to TRBJ1-2; tentative D call: TRBD1 (6 bases). CDR1 and CDR2 from the germline V gene are SGDLS and YYNGEE. The CDR3 length is 13 residues. V gave up 4 bases and J gave up 4 bases, with 11 bases separating them.

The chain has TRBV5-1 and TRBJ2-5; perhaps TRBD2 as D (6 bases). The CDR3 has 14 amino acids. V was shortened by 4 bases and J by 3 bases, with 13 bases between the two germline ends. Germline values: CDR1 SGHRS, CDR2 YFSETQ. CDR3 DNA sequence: TGCGCCAGCAGCGGACCCCCGGGGGAAGAGACCCAGTACTTC. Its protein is CASSGPPGEETQYF.

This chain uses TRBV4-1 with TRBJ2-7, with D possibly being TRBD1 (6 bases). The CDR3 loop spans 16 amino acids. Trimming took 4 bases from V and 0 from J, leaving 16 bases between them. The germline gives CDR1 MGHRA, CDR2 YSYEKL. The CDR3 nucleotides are TGCGCCAGCAGCCTCAAACAGGGTCAGAGCTCCTACGAGCAGTACTTC. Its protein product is CASSLKQGQSSYEQYF.